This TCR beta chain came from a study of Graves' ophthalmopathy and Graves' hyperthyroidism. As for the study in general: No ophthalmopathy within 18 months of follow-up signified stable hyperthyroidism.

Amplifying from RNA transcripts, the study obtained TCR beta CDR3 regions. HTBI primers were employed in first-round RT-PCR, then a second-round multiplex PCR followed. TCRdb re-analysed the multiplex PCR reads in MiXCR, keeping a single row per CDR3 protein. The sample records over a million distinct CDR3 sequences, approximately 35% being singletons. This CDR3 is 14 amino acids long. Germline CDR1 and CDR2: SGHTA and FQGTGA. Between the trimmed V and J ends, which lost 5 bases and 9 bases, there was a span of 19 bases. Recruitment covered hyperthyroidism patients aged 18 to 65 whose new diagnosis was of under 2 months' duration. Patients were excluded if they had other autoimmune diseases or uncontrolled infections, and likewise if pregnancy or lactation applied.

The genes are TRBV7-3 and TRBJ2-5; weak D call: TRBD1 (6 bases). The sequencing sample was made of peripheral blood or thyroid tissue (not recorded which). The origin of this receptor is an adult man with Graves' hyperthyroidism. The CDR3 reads CASSQEQGYQPQYF. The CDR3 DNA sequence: TGTGCCAGCAGCCAGGAACAGGGTTATCAGCCCCAGTACTTC.